This TCR beta chain was sequenced during a study of shared clonotypes between healthy human individuals. About the study: Aged 18 to 49, the donors were a couple of women and three men. Study-level points and caveats: Among donors, sharing of clonotypes was expected to be affected by sequencing depth.

Germline CDR1 is SGHRS and CDR2 is YFSETQ. Trimming pared 4 bases from V and 4 bases from J, leaving 17 bases between. This CDR3 has 15 residues. Donors were Caucasian adults residing in Nashville, Tennessee, USA. Subsets obtained from CD4+ cells comprised CD45RA+ naive and CD45RA-negative memory cells. Using immunoSEQ multiplex PCR, the repertoire was profiled, and TCRdb retains in-frame clones only, with some absent. The sample carries 2 million to 2.5 million clones, around 90% recorded once. As concerns this clone: The antigen is not known.

The sample taken for sequencing was naive CD4+ T cells from PBMCs. Noted subset: CD45RA+ positively selected. The clonotype was recovered from a man younger than 30 in good health. Some clones in this sample may be carry-over from other donors' samples. This sequence joins TRBV5-1 and TRBJ1-2, with a possible D match to TRBD1 (5 bases). This CDR3 reads CASSPDGGEAYGYTF. The CDR3 DNA sequence: TGCGCCAGCAGCCCTGACGGGGGGGAGGCCTATGGCTACACCTTC. The full variable domain, its missing parts supplied by reference TRBV5-1 and TRBJ1-2, is KAGVTQTPRYLIKTRGQQVTLSCSPISGHRSVSWYQQTPGQGLQFLFEYFSETQRNKGNFPGRFSGRQFSNSRSEMNVSTLELGDSALYLCASSPDGGEAYGYTFGSGTRLTVV.